What follows is one T cell receptor beta chain and its context. The data derive from a study of T cell responses to AZD1222 COVID-19 vaccine. Libraries were prepared by immunoSEQ multiplex PCR; TCRdb keeps only in-frame clonotypes and omits some of them. Found here are around 150,000 clones; the top ten clones hold about 2.2%. The sequence was obtained from an adult in good health. The sample was peripheral blood.

CDR3 residues: CASSVTIGTGRRDEQFF. In DNA form, the CDR3 reads TGTGCCAGCAGCGTCACAATTGGGACAGGGCGAAGGGATGAGCAGTTCTTC. The chain carries TRBV9 and TRBJ2-1; 9 nucleotides agree with TRBD1. Per germline, CDR1 SGDLS and CDR2 YYNGEE. The CDR3 loop spans 17 amino acids. V trimming: 2 bases; J trimming: 8 bases; junction bases outside the gene matches: 14.